These 29 T cell receptor beta chains came from one sample sequenced in a study of CD8 T cells in ankylosing spondylitis. The study's findings and limits: Made up of under 10 highly homologous variants, a TCR beta motif appeared characteristic of ankylosing spondylitis blood.

Which antigens these TCRs recognize remains unknown. TCRdb recomputed calls from the 5' RACE reads with MiXCR, one row per CDR3 protein. The sample lists under 550,000 distinct CDR3 sequences; around 26% were seen once. Sequenced sample: blood, either unsorted or a sorted T cell fraction (not recorded which). The receptors were sampled from a male donor with ankylosing spondylitis.

This sequence joins TRBV20-1 and TRBJ2-2; possible D gene TRBD1, 6 bases. Between the trimmed V and J ends, which lost 0 bases and 1 base, there was a span of 12 bases. Germline V gene data show CDR1 as DFQATT and CDR2 as SNEGSKA (reference sequence). The CDR3 has 16 amino acids. CDR3 DNA: TGCAGTGCTAGAGATTCCGACAGGATGAACACCGGGGAGCTGTTTTTT. This codes for CSARDSDRMNTGELFF.

V usage is TRBV20-1 and J usage is TRBJ1-6, with 9 positions matching TRBD1. Germline CDR1 DFQATT, CDR2 SNEGSKA (reference sequence). CDR3 size: 14 residues. The J segment lost 8 bases and the V segment lost 6 bases, leaving 8 bases of the junction unmatched. The CDR3: CSAAGQGRYSPLHF. CDR3 nucleotides: TGCAGTGCCGCGGGACAGGGTCGTTATTCACCCCTCCACTTT.

This clonotype was observed once. CDR3 loop: CASRLTGTGKEAFF. In DNA form, the CDR3 reads TGTGCCAGCAGGTTGACCGGGACCGGGAAGGAAGCTTTCTTT. The chain is built from TRBV7-2 and TRBJ1-1; the D gene is possibly TRBD1 (5 bases). Trimming took 6 bases from V and 8 from J, leaving 19 bases between them. The germline gives CDR1 SGHTA, CDR2 FQGNSA. The CDR3 is made up of 14 amino acids.

V and J are TRBV24-1 and TRBJ2-5, with TRBD1 matching over 7 bases. CDR1 is KGHDR and CDR2 is SFDVKD in the germline V gene. The length of the CDR3 is 14 residues. With 6 bases clipped from V and 1 base from J, the junction kept 4 bases outside the gene matches. CDR3 in amino acids: CATSSGTVQETQYF. In nucleotides, the CDR3 is TGTGCCACCAGTTCCGGGACAGTCCAAGAGACCCAGTACTTC.

This chain joins TRBV24-1 and TRBJ2-7; D not certain. Per germline, CDR1 KGHDR and CDR2 SFDVKD. The ends were cut back, 4 bases at V and 2 bases at J, with 8 bases in the middle. The CDR3 runs 13 residues. CDR3 sequence (DNA): TGTGCCACCAGTGACAGGCCCACCTACGAGCAGTACTTC. As protein: CATSDRPTYEQYF.

The gene calls are TRBV7-9 and TRBJ2-7; 8 bases match TRBD1. Germline loops: CDR1 SEHNR, CDR2 FQNEAQ (reference sequence). This CDR3 has 16 residues. With V trimmed by 8 bases and J by 2 bases, 14 bases remained unmatched. CDR3 sequence: CASGQRPGQDTYEQYF. CDR3 nucleotides: TGTGCCAGCGGCCAAAGACCGGGACAGGACACCTACGAGCAGTACTTC.

Only a few counts were recorded for this clonotype. V usage is TRBV20-1 and J usage is TRBJ2-5; perhaps TRBD1 as D (7 bases). The CDR3 has 15 residues. Between the trimmed V and J ends, which lost 3 bases and 5 bases, there was a span of 19 bases. The germline V gene encodes CDR1 DFQATT and CDR2 SNEGSKA (reference sequence). CDR3 sequence reads: CSAREGGQFGETQYF. In nucleotides, the CDR3 is TGCAGTGCTAGGGAGGGGGGACAGTTCGGGGAGACCCAGTACTTC.

J is TRBJ2-3 and V is TRBV21-1; the table names TRBD1, a call not compared with the DNA. TRBV21-1 is noted as a pseudogene. CDR3 length equals 15 residues. CDR3 in amino acids: CASSTRPGRTDTQYF. The CDR3 DNA is TGTGCCAGCAGCACCAGGCCGGGCAGGACGGATACGCAGTATTTT.

This clonotype was observed once. The chain combines TRBV6-1 with TRBJ2-5; a possible D gene is TRBD2 (5 bases). V dropped 6 bases and J dropped 1 base, with 12 bases sitting between them. CDR3 length: 14 residues. Germline V gene lookup returns CDR1 MNHNS and CDR2 SASEGT. The CDR3 bases are TGTGCCAGCAGGCCGGGGAGCCTCCAAGAGACCCAGTACTTC. Protein product: CASRPGSLQETQYF.

The gene calls are TRBV4-2 and TRBJ2-5, with 11 bases identical to TRBD2. The germline V gene encodes CDR1 LGHNA and CDR2 YNFKEQ. The CDR3 runs 17 residues. The V segment lost 1 base and the J segment 2 bases; nucleotides outside the gene matches: 6. DNA for the CDR3: TGTGCCAGCAGCCAAGTTAAGACTAGCGGGGTACAAGAGACCCAGTACTTC. Protein product: CASSQVKTSGVQETQYF.

This chain joins TRBV21-1 and TRBJ2-3. TRBV21-1 is assigned pseudogene status. The CDR3 contains 18 residues. CDR3 coding DNA: TGTGCCAGCAGCAAAAGACGGATGTCGCAGACAAGCACAGATACGCAGTATTTT. Encoded protein: CASSKRRMSQTSTDTQYF.

V is TRBV3-1 and J is TRBJ2-5; 8 bases are a match to TRBD2. Germline trimming cut 1 base from V and 3 bases from J; bases unmatched to any gene: 7. CDR3 size: 16 residues. Looked up from germline, CDR1 is LGHDT and CDR2 is YNNKEL (reference sequence). For the CDR3, the DNA is TGTGCCAGCAGCCAAGCCGGGGGGGTAGGGAAAGAGACCCAGTACTTC. It specifies CASSQAGGVGKETQYF.

A word on this clonotype: At one end, the junction sequence differs from germline, possibly due to a read error. This sequence joins TRBV11-2 and TRBJ2-1, with 15 bases aligning to TRBD2. The CDR3 consists of 18 residues. Germline values: CDR1 SGHAT, CDR2 FQNNGV. This chain's CDR3 is CASSPGTSGGSGRGEQSF. The CDR3 bases are TGTGCCAGCAGCCCCGGGACTAGCGGGGGGAGCGGGAGAGGTGAGCAGTCCTTC.

The CDR3 region is CASMGGEGTNYGYTF. CDR3 DNA sequence: TGTGCCAGCATGGGCGGTGAGGGGACCAACTATGGCTACACCTTC. This chain links TRBV7-2 with TRBJ1-2; possible D gene TRBD1, 5 bases. Deletions cut 7 bases from V and 2 bases from J, with 17 bases between. The CDR3 totals 15 residues. Germline lookup yields CDR1 SGHTA and CDR2 FQGNSA.

The chain uses TRBV12-3 or TRBV12-4 and TRBJ1-2; D call uncertain. CDR3 length: 12 residues. With 8 bases removed from V and 4 bases from J, the gap between germline ends came to 11 bases. In DNA form, the CDR3 reads TGTGCCAGCGCTGGGTTCGGCTATGGCTACACCTTC. Translated: CASAGFGYGYTF.

The chain links TRBV20-1 to TRBJ2-1; 7 positions match TRBD2. Trimming removed 5 bases from V and 0 bases from J; junction bases left unmatched: 4. The germline gives CDR1 DFQATT, CDR2 SNEGSKA (reference sequence). The CDR3 runs to 14 residues. The CDR3 bases are TGCAGTGCTTGGTGGGACTACTCCTACAATGAGCAGTTCTTC. Protein product: CSAWWDYSYNEQFF.

V is TRBV5-1 and J is TRBJ2-1, with D possibly being TRBD1 (5 bases). Germline lookup yields CDR1 SGHRS and CDR2 YFSETQ. This CDR3 has 14 residues. Trimming pared 2 bases from V and 5 bases from J, leaving 11 bases between. The CDR3 spells CASSFTVTDNEQFF. The CDR3 region has the DNA TGCGCCAGCAGCTTTACTGTGACAGACAATGAGCAGTTCTTC.

The chain is built from TRBV12-3 or TRBV12-4 and TRBJ1-2; D not certain. Trimming pared 7 bases from V and 3 bases from J, leaving 18 bases between. This CDR3 has 15 residues. The CDR3 bases are TGTGCCAGCACCCTAGTATCGAGGAGTGACTATGGCTACACCTTC. Protein sequence: CASTLVSRSDYGYTF.

CDR3 in amino acids: CASSRNVAGVSYEQYF. CDR3 nucleotides: TGTGCCAGCAGCCGAAATGTGGCGGGTGTCTCCTACGAGCAGTACTTC. The V gene is TRBV7-2, the J gene TRBJ2-7; tentatively, D is TRBD2 (5 bases). Germline V gene lookup returns CDR1 SGHTA and CDR2 FQGNSA. V lost 5 bases to trimming and J lost 0 bases, with 17 bases between them. This CDR3 spans 16 amino acids.

This clonotype came up a few times. The rearrangement uses TRBV5-1 and TRBJ2-2; 7 bases are shared with TRBD1. This CDR3 spans 16 amino acids. Per the germline V gene, CDR1 is SGHRS and CDR2 is YFSETQ. The V segment lost 4 bases and the J segment 5 bases; nucleotides outside the gene matches: 11. In nucleotides, the CDR3 is TGCGCCAGCAGCCAGAGGGTACAGGGGAGAACCGGGGAGCTGTTTTTT. The encoded protein is CASSQRVQGRTGELFF. Full variable domain (remainder filled in from reference TRBV5-1 and TRBJ2-2): KAGVTQTPRYLIKTRGQQVTLSCSPISGHRSVSWYQQTPGQGLQFLFEYFSETQRNKGNFPGRFSGRQFSNSRSEMNVSTLELGDSALYLCASSQRVQGRTGELFFGEGSRLTVL.

This clonotype was recorded a few times. The rearrangement joins TRBV10-3 to TRBJ2-7, with 10 bases identical to TRBD2. Trimming took 6 bases from V and 7 from J; bases not matched to a gene: 12. The CDR3 consists of 15 residues. The germline V gene has CDR1 ENHRY and CDR2 SYGVKD. The CDR3 protein is CAISPAGGPVTEQYF. DNA of the CDR3: TGTGCCATCAGCCCAGCGGGAGGGCCTGTAACGGAGCAGTACTTC.

Only a few counts were recorded for this clonotype. The genes are TRBV20-1 and TRBJ1-1; D uncertain. Deletions cut 1 base from V and 0 bases from J, with 9 bases between. This CDR3 has 14 amino acids. CDR1 is DFQATT, CDR2 SNEGSKA, per germline (reference sequence). The CDR3 reads CSARAESMNTEAFF. CDR3 DNA: TGCAGTGCTAGAGCGGAGAGTATGAACACTGAAGCTTTCTTT.

The rearrangement joins TRBV4-2 to TRBJ2-1; weak D call: TRBD1 (5 bases). This CDR3 contains 13 residues. The V end lost 4 bases, the J end lost 9 bases, and 13 bases lay between the germline ends. Germline V gene data show CDR1 as LGHNA and CDR2 as YNFKEQ. The CDR3 DNA reads TGTGCCAGCAGCCGAGAAAGGGGTAGTGAGCAGTTCTTC. Translating gives CASSRERGSEQFF.

The genes are TRBV7-8 and TRBJ2-7, with D unresolved. The CDR3 contains 12 residues. Trimming pared 5 bases from V and 4 bases from J, leaving 9 bases between. CDR1 is SGHVS, CDR2 FQNEAQ, per germline. The CDR3 region is CASSQVGYEQYV. Here the CDR3 DNA reads TGTGCCAGCAGCCAAGTGGGGTACGAGCAGTACGTC.

In its sample, this clonotype was seen once. The chain joins TRBV6-5 to TRBJ2-7, with 12 bases lining up with TRBD1. The CDR3 extends over 15 amino acids. The trim removed 1 base at V and 6 bases at J, leaving 4 bases unmatched. Per germline, CDR1 MNHEY and CDR2 SVGAGI. The CDR3: CASSYLGQGAGEQYV. CDR3 coding DNA: TGTGCCAGCAGTTACTTGGGACAGGGGGCTGGCGAGCAGTACGTC.

V gene TRBV6-5 combines with J gene TRBJ2-1, with D unresolved. The CDR3 has 15 amino acids. V lost 0 bases, J lost 0 bases, and 6 bases lay in between. Germline V lookup: CDR1 MNHEY, CDR2 SVGAGI. CDR3 protein: CASSYSYSSYNEQFF. The CDR3 DNA reads as TGTGCCAGCAGTTACTCATATAGCTCCTACAATGAGCAGTTCTTC.

The J gene is TRBJ1-1, the V gene TRBV2; D gene ambiguous. The germline V gene encodes CDR1 SNHLY and CDR2 FYNNEI. The CDR3 is 11 residues long. V was cut by 10 bases and J by 5 bases, with 11 bases left in between. The CDR3 region is CATQSGTEAFF. Written as DNA, the CDR3 is TGTGCCACCCAAAGTGGTACTGAAGCTTTCTTT.

The chain joins TRBV11-2 to TRBJ2-7; TRBD1 or TRBD2 may be the D gene (6 bases each). This CDR3 contains 14 residues. With 5 bases removed from V and 6 bases from J, the gap between germline ends came to 17 bases. From germline, CDR1 is SGHAT and CDR2 FQNNGV. CDR3 coding DNA: TGTGCCAGCAGCGTAGGAGGGGGGTTCTCCGAGCAGTACTTC. Translating it yields CASSVGGGFSEQYF.

The rearrangement uses TRBV6-4 and TRBJ2-1; tentatively, D is TRBD2 (6 bases). Germline CDR1 reads MRHNA; CDR2 reads SNTAGT. The CDR3 spans 15 residues. V lost 10 bases and J lost 5, with 21 bases in between. DNA of the CDR3: TGTGCCACCCGGGAGTATACGGGTCTACACAATGAGCAGTTCTTC. Encoded protein: CATREYTGLHNEQFF.